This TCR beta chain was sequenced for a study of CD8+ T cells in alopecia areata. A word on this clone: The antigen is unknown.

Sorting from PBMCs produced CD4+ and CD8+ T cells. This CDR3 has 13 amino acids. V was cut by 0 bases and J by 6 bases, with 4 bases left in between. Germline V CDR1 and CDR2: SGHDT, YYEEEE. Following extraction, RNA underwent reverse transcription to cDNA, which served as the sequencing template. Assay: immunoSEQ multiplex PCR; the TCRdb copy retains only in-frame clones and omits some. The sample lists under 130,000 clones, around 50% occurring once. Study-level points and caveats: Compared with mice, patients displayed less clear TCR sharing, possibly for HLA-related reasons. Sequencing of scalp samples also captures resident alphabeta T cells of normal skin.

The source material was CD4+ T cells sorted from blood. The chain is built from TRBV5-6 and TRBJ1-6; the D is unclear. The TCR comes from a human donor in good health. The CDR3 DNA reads TGTGCCAGCAGCTTGGCGGGTAATTCACCCCTCCACTTT. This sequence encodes CASSLAGNSPLHF.